The rows below give T cell receptor beta chains drawn from one sample of a study of T cell repertoires in ileal Crohn's disease. The repertoire was sequenced with immunoSEQ multiplex PCR; TCRdb's copy has only in-frame clones and lacks some. The sample includes fewer than 6,500 clones, about four fifths seen only once; the top ten take about 37%. The sample taken for sequencing was ileal tissue. Receptors originate from an adult with Crohn's disease. The CDR3 runs from the conserved cysteine through the conserved F or W. D genes are given only for firm matches. Part of the rows lack a size; the others show once, few, many or a class for expanded clones.

V gene	J gene	D gene	clone size	CDR3 protein	CDR3 DNA
TRBV19	TRBJ1-5	.	medium-sized	CASRRGGMGNQPQHF	TGTGCCAGCCGGAGGGGGGGTATGGGCAATCAGCCCCAGCATTTT
TRBV5-1	TRBJ1-4	.	.	CASSLSNEKLFF	TGCGCCAGCAGCCTAAGTAATGAAAAACTGTTTTTT
TRBV20-1	TRBJ1-2	.	.	CSAAVNYGYTF	TGCAGTGCTGCAGTGAACTATGGCTACACCTTC
TRBV7-9	TRBJ1-1	.	.	CASSFGKTNTEAFF	TGTGCCAGCAGCTTCGGTAAAACGAACACTGAAGCTTTCTTT
TRBV5-1	TRBJ2-1	.	.	CASSPRQASYNEQFF	TGCGCCAGCAGCCCCCGCCAGGCCAGCTACAATGAGCAGTTCTTC
TRBV5-8	TRBJ1-1	.	.	CASSWPRTEAFF	TGTGCCAGCAGCTGGCCGAGGACTGAAGCTTTCTTT
TRBV25-1	TRBJ1-6	.	few	CASSDGGRYNSPLHF	TGTGCCAGCAGTGACGGGGGACGGTATAATTCACCCCTCCACTTT
TRBV7-2	TRBJ2-7	TRBD2	.	CASSAQRGGFNEQYF	TGTGCCAGCAGCGCTCAGCGGGGGGGGTTCAACGAGCAGTACTTC
TRBV7-7	TRBJ2-5	TRBD2	.	CASSPAGPSGQETQYF	TGTGCCAGCAGCCCCGCGGGGCCTAGCGGCCAAGAGACCCAGTACTTC
TRBV4-1	TRBJ2-1	.	.	CASSQAPGSYNEQFF	TGCGCCAGCAGCCAAGCCCCGGGCTCTTACAATGAGCAGTTCTTC
TRBV14	TRBJ1-2	.	.	CASSLHLQGYGYAF	TGTGCCAGCAGCTTACACCTGCAGGGCTATGGCTACGCCTTC
TRBV4-3	TRBJ2-4	TRBD2	.	CASSANPWTSASLDIQYF	TGCGCCAGCAGCGCGAACCCCTGGACTAGCGCCTCCTTGGACATTCAGTACTTC
TRBV29-1	TRBJ1-2	.	.	CSGLLSDGYTF	TGCAGCGGGCTACTCTCCGACGGCTACACCTTC
TRBV2	TRBJ1-5	.	.	CASNSALSGNQPQHF	TGTGCCAGCAACTCGGCGCTGTCGGGAAATCAGCCCCAGCATTTT
TRBV5-1	TRBJ1-1	TRBD1	.	CASSDFGTVNTEAFF	TGCGCCAGCAGCGACTTTGGGACAGTGAACACTGAAGCTTTCTTT
TRBV2	TRBJ1-1	.	once	CASSVGFEAPRGNTEAFF	TGTGCCAGCAGTGTGGGATTTGAGGCACCCAGAGGGAACACTGAAGCTTTCTTT
TRBV7-8	TRBJ1-3	.	.	CASSAYRVPTSGNTIYF	TGTGCCAGCAGCGCCTACAGGGTGCCCACCTCTGGAAACACCATATATTTT
TRBV6-5	TRBJ2-5	TRBD2	.	CASSYGTSQKTQYF	TGTGCCAGCAGTTACGGGACTAGCCAAAAGACCCAGTACTTC
TRBV4-1	TRBJ2-5	TRBD2	.	CASSQRLPRLADETQYF	TGCGCCAGCAGCCAACGACTTCCGAGGCTAGCGGATGAGACCCAGTACTTC
TRBV7-8	TRBJ2-7	.	.	CASSFGQAYEQYF	TGTGCCAGCAGCTTTGGGCAGGCCTACGAGCAGTACTTC
TRBV7-7	TRBJ1-2	.	.	CASRMMDTHYGYTF	TGTGCCAGCAGGATGATGGACACCCACTATGGCTACACCTTC
TRBV7-2	TRBJ1-1	.	.	CASSLYTTEAFF	TGTGCCAGCAGCTTGTACACAACTGAAGCTTTCTTT
TRBV5-1	TRBJ1-6	.	.	CASSLLDGDRPLHF	TGCGCCAGCAGCTTGTTGGACGGCGATCGGCCCCTCCACTTT
TRBV7-8	TRBJ1-5	.	.	CASNFGVVQGPGNQPQHF	TGTGCCAGCAACTTCGGGGTAGTACAGGGTCCGGGCAATCAGCCCCAGCATTTT
TRBV28	TRBJ2-3	.	.	CASKGPTDTQYF	TGTGCCAGCAAGGGGCCCACAGATACGCAGTATTTT
TRBV7-3	TRBJ2-3	.	.	CASSLTSGLTDTQYF	TGTGCCAGCAGCTTAACGAGCGGCCTCACAGATACGCAGTATTTT
TRBV19	TRBJ2-7	TRBD2	.	CASTPGGGLHSYEQYF	TGTGCCAGTACCCCCGGCGGGGGACTGCACTCCTACGAGCAGTACTTC
TRBV5-1	TRBJ2-5	TRBD2	.	CASSFGRGGPETQYF	TGCGCCAGCAGCTTCGGGCGGGGGGGTCCGGAGACCCAGTACTTC